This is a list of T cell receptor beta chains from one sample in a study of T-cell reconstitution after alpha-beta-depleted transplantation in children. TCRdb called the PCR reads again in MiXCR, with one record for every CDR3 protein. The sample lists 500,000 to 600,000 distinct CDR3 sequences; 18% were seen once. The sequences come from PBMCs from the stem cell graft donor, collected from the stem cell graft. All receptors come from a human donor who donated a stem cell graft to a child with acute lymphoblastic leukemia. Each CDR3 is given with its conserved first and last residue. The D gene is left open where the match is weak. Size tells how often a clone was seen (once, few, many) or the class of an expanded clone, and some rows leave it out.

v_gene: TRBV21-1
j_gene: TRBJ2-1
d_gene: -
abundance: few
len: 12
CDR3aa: CASSNDHNEQFF
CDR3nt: TGTGCCAGCAGCAACGACCACAATGAGCAGTTCTTC

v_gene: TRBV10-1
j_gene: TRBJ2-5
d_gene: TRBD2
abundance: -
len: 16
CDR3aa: CASSPYNSGNQETQYF
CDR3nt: TGCGCCAGCAGTCCCTACAATAGCGGGAATCAAGAGACCCAGTACTTC

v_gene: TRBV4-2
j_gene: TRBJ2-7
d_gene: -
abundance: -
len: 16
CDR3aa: CASSQGALAAVYEQYF
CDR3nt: TGTGCCAGCAGCCAAGGGGCCCTAGCCGCTGTTTACGAGCAGTACTTC

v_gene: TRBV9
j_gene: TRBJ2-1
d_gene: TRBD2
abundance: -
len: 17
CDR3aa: CASSVDGRGANYNEQFF
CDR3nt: TGTGCCAGCAGCGTAGACGGGCGGGGGGCTAACTACAATGAGCAGTTCTTC

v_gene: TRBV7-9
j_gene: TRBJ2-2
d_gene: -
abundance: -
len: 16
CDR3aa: CASSFLQGVNTGELFF
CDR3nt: TGTGCCAGCAGCTTCCTCCAGGGAGTGAACACCGGGGAGCTGTTTTTT

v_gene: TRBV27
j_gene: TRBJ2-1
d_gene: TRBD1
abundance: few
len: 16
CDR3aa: CASSSTGTGHDNEQFF
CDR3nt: TGTGCCAGCAGTAGTACCGGGACAGGGCACGACAATGAGCAGTTCTTC

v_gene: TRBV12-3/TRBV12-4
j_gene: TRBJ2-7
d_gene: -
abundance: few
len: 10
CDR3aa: CASQGLEQYF
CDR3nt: TGTGCCAGCCAAGGCCTCGAGCAGTACTTC

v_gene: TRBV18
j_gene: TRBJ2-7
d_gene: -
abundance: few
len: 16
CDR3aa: CASSPRIARTSYEQYF
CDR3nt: TGTGCCAGCTCACCACGGATAGCGCGGACCTCCTACGAGCAGTACTTC

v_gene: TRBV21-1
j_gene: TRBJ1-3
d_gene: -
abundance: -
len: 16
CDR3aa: CASSKGGGLFGNTIYF
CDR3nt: TGTGCCAGCAGCAAGGGAGGGGGCCTTTTTGGAAACACCATATATTTT

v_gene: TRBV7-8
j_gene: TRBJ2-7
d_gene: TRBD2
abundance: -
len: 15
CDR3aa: CASSLIGTSGYEQYF
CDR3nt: TGTGCCAGCAGCTTAATCGGGACTAGCGGCTACGAGCAGTACTTC

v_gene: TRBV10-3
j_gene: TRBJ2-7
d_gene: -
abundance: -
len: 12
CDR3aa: CAISESVDEQYF
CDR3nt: TGTGCCATCAGTGAGTCCGTGGACGAGCAGTACTTC

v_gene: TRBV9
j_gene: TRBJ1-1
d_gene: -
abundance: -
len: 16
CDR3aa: CASSLGDIVVSTEAFF
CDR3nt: TGTGCCAGCAGCTTGGGGGACATAGTCGTCAGCACTGAAGCTTTCTTT

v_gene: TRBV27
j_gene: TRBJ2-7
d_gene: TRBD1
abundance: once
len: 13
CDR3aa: CAGGYRGRYEQYF
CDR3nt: TGTGCCGGGGGGTACAGGGGGCGTTACGAGCAGTACTTC

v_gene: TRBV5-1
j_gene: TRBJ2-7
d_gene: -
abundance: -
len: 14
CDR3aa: CASSLDFGVYEQYF
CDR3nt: TGCGCCAGCAGCTTGGATTTTGGGGTCTACGAGCAGTACTTC

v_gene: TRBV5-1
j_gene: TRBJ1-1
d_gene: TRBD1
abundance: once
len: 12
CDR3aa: CASSQQGARTFF
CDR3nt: TGCGCCAGCAGCCAGCAGGGGGCTCGGACTTTCTTT

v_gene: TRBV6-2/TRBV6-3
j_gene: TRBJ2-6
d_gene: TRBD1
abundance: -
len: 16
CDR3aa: CASSSGTVSGANVLTF
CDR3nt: TGTGCCAGCAGTTCCGGGACAGTTTCTGGGGCCAACGTCCTGACTTTC

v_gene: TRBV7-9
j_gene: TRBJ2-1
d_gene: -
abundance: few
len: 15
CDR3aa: CASSPYDQGLFEQFF
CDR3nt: TGTGCCAGCAGCCCTTACGATCAGGGGTTATTTGAGCAGTTCTTC

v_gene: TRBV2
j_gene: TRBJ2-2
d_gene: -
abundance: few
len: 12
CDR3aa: CASSIGNRELFF
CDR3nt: TGTGCCAGCAGTATCGGGAACAGGGAGCTGTTTTTT

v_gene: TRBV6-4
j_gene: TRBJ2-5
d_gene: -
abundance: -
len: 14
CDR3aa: CASSTGPGQETQYF
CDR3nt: TGTGCCAGCAGCACCGGACCGGGCCAAGAGACCCAGTACTTC

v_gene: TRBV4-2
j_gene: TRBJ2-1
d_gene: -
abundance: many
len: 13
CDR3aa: CASSRSGLGEQFF
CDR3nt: TGTGCCAGCAGCCGTAGCGGTTTAGGGGAGCAGTTCTTC

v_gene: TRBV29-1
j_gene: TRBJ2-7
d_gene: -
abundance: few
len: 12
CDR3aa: CSVASGVYEQYF
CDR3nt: TGCAGCGTTGCCTCAGGAGTTTACGAGCAGTACTTC

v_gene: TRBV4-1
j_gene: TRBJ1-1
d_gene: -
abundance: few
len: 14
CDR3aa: CASSPPAGNTEAFF
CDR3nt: TGCGCCAGCAGCCCTCCAGCAGGGAACACTGAAGCTTTCTTT

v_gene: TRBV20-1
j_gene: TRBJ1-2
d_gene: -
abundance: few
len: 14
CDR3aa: CSASLAPSPYGYTF
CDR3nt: TGCAGTGCTAGTCTGGCCCCGTCCCCGTATGGCTACACCTTC

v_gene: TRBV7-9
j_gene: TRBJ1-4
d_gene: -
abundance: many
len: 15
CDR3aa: CASSNREHLNEKLFF
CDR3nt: TGTGCCAGCAGCAACCGGGAACACCTTAATGAAAAACTGTTTTTT

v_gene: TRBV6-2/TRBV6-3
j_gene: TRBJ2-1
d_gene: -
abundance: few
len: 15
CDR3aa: CASSRGAPAYNEQFF
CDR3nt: TGTGCCAGCAGTCGTGGGGCACCCGCTTACAATGAGCAGTTCTTC

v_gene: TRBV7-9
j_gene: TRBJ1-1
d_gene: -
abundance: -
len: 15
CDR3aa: CASSKASAIPTEAFF
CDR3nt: TGTGCCAGCAGCAAGGCGTCGGCAATCCCCACTGAAGCTTTCTTT

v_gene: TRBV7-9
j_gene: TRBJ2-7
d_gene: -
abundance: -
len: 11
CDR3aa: CACSPSYEQYF
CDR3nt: TGTGCCTGCAGCCCCTCCTACGAGCAGTACTTC

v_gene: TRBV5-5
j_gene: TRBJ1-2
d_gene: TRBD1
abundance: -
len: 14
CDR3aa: CASSWDRGGYGYTF
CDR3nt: TGTGCCAGCAGCTGGGACAGGGGCGGCTATGGCTACACCTTC

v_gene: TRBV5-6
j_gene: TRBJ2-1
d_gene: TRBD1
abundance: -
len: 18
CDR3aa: CASSPLQGVVQIYNEQFF
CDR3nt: TGTGCCAGCAGCCCTCTCCAGGGGGTGGTCCAGATCTACAATGAGCAGTTCTTC

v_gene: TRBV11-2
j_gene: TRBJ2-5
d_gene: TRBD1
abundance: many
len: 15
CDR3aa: CASSLGDRIQETQYF
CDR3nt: TGTGCCAGCAGCTTAGGGGACAGAATCCAAGAGACCCAGTACTTC

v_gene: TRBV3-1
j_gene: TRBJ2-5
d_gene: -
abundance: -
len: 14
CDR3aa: CASSGTGPQETQYF
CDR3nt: TGTGCCAGCAGCGGAACAGGGCCCCAAGAGACCCAGTACTTC

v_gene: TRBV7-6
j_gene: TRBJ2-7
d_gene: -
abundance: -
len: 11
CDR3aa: CASSWENEQYF
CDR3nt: TGTGCCAGCAGCTGGGAAAACGAGCAGTACTTC

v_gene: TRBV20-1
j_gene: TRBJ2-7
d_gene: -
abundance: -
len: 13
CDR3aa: CSAGRAPQREQYF
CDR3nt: TGCAGTGCCGGGCGGGCCCCGCAACGCGAGCAGTACTTC

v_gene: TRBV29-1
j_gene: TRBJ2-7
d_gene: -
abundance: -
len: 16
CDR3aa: CSVLPEGVPTPYEQYF
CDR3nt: TGCAGCGTTCTGCCCGAAGGGGTACCGACCCCCTACGAGCAGTACTTC

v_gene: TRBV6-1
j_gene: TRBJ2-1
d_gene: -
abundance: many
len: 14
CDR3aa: CASSEASGYNEQFF
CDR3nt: TGTGCCAGCAGTGAAGCTAGCGGATACAATGAGCAGTTCTTC

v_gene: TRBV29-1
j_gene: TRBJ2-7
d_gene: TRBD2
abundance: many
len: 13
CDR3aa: CSATSGRAYEQYF
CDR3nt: TGCAGCGCAACTAGCGGGAGGGCCTACGAGCAGTACTTC

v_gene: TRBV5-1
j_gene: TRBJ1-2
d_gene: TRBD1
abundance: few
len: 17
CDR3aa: CASSLTGSGGDKRGYTF
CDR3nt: TGCGCCAGCAGCTTGACGGGGTCAGGGGGAGACAAGAGGGGCTACACCTTC

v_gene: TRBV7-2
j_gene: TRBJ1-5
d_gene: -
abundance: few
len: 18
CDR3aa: CASSLALCWNRLGQPQHF
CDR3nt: TGTGCCAGCAGCTTAGCCCTTTGTTGGAACAGGCTAGGGCAGCCCCAGCATTTT